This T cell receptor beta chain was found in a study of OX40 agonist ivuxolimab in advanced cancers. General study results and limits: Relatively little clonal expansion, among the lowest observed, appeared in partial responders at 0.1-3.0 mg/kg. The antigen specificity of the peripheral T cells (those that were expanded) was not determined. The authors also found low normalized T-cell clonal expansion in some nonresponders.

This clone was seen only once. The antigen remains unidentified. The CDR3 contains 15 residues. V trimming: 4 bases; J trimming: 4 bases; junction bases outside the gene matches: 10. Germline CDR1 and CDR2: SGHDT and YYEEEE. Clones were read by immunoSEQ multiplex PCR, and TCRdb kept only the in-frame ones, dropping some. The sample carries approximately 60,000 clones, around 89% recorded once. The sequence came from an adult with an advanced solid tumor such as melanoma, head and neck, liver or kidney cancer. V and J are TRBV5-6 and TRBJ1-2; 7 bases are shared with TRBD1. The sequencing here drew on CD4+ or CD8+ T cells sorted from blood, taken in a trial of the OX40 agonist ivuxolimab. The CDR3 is CASSPGTVGRYGYTF. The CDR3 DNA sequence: TGTGCCAGCAGCCCTGGGACAGTTGGACGCTATGGCTACACCTTC.